A selection of T cell receptor beta chains follows, all from one sample in a study of cytomegalovirus exposure and HLA in healthy donors. The repertoire was sequenced with immunoSEQ multiplex PCR; TCRdb's copy has only in-frame clones and lacks some. Here the sample spans some 85,000 clones, roughly four fifths being singletons. The sequencing sample was made of PBMCs. The source is a woman aged 40 to 50 in good health and CMV-seropositive. The CDR3 runs from the conserved cysteine through the conserved F or W. D genes are given only for firm matches. The size field is filled for only some rows; it gives once, few, many or a size class.

few	TRBJ1-1	TRBV9	TRBD1	TGTGCCAGCAGCGGCCAGGGGGTTGGAAAAAACACTGAAGCTTTCTTT	CASSGQGVGKNTEAFF
NA	TRBJ1-5	TRBV28	TRBD1	TGTGCCAGCAGTTTAACGGGACAGGGATATCAGCCCCAGCATTTT	CASSLTGQGYQPQHF
NA	TRBJ2-3	TRBV28	NA	TGTGCCAGCAGACCCGTTCGCGGAACAGATACGCAGTATTTT	CASRPVRGTDTQYF
few	TRBJ2-7	TRBV27	NA	TGTGCCAGCAGTTTACAGGCCCTCTCCTACGAGCAGTACTTC	CASSLQALSYEQYF
NA	TRBJ2-7	TRBV5-1	NA	TGCGCCAGCAGCTTAGCCGGGTCTAACGAGCAGTACTTC	CASSLAGSNEQYF
few	TRBJ1-1	TRBV6-1	NA	TGTGCCAGCAGTGAAGAGATCAGTAGAGGGGGCACTGAAGCTTTCTTT	CASSEEISRGGTEAFF
NA	TRBJ2-5	TRBV27	TRBD1	TGTGCCAGCAGCTCATCAGCCCGGGACAGGGATTACCAGTACTTC	CASSSSARDRDYQYF
NA	TRBJ2-2	TRBV6-1	TRBD2	TGTGCCAGCAGTGAACTAGCGGGAGGGCCCGGGGAGCTGTTTTTT	CASSELAGGPGELFF
NA	TRBJ1-1	TRBV18	TRBD1	TGTGCCAGCTCACCCGGGGACAGGTCTGAATTAGCTTTCTTT	CASSPGDRSELAFF
NA	TRBJ1-3	TRBV10-2	NA	TGCGCCAGCAGGGGACGGGGGAGCTCTGGAAACACCATATATTTT	CASRGRGSSGNTIYF
NA	TRBJ2-7	TRBV2	NA	TGTGCCAGCAGTCGCCAGGGTTACGAGCAGTACTTC	CASSRQGYEQYF
NA	TRBJ2-7	TRBV9	TRBD2	TGTGCCAGCAGCGTCGAGTTACTAGCGGGAGAGCAGTACTTC	CASSVELLAGEQYF
NA	TRBJ2-5	TRBV6-1	TRBD1	TGTGCCAGCAGTGAAGAGACAGGGGGCGCAGAGACCCAGTACTTC	CASSEETGGAETQYF
many	TRBJ1-3	TRBV6-6	TRBD1	TGTGCCAGCAGTCATCCGGGGACAGCCGGAAACACCATATATTTT	CASSHPGTAGNTIYF
NA	TRBJ2-1	TRBV28	NA	TGTGCCAGCGTTCGGACGGGGGAAAGAAACAATGAGCAGTTCTTC	CASVRTGERNNEQFF
NA	TRBJ2-7	TRBV25-1	NA	TGTGCCAGCAGTGATGTGCGAGACACATACGAGCAGTACTTC	CASSDVRDTYEQYF
NA	TRBJ1-2	TRBV10-1	TRBD1	TGCGCCAGCAAGCGCCGGGACAGGGTCCCCTATGGCTACACCTTC	CASKRRDRVPYGYTF
NA	TRBJ2-5	TRBV5-1	NA	TGCGCCAGCAGTCCCGGCGGTAGCTTTGGGGAGACCCAGTACTTC	CASSPGGSFGETQYF
NA	TRBJ2-7	TRBV7-9	NA	TGTGCCAGCAGCTTAGTCGATACAGGGTCCTACGAGCAGTACTTC	CASSLVDTGSYEQYF
few	TRBJ2-7	TRBV7-2	TRBD1	TGTGCCAGCAGCTTAGCTCAGGGGGCCCACGAGCAGTACTTC	CASSLAQGAHEQYF
NA	TRBJ2-3	TRBV18	TRBD2	TGTGCCAGCTCACCATTGGCGGGAGGAAGCACAGATACGCAGTATTTT	CASSPLAGGSTDTQYF
NA	TRBJ2-5	TRBV5-4	TRBD2	TGTGCCAGCAGTCTGGGACTAGCGGGAGTTCAAGAGACCCAGTACTTC	CASSLGLAGVQETQYF
NA	TRBJ2-7	TRBV4-1	NA	TGCGCCAGCAGCCAAGTTGGAGACGCCTCCTACGAGCAGTACTTC	CASSQVGDASYEQYF
NA	TRBJ2-2	TRBV5-1	TRBD1	TGCGCCAGCAGCCGGACAGGGATGAACACCGGGGAGCTGTTTTTT	CASSRTGMNTGELFF
NA	TRBJ1-1	TRBV5-1	NA	TGCGCCAGCAGTAGGATAGCCCCCGGGACACCAAACACTGAAGCTTTCTTT	CASSRIAPGTPNTEAFF
NA	TRBJ2-7	TRBV29-1	NA	TGCAGCGTTGTGGCCAGGGCCTACGAGCAGTACTTC	CSVVARAYEQYF
NA	TRBJ2-4	TRBV6-6	TRBD1	TGTGCCAGCAGTTCAGGGGGCATTCAGTACTTC	CASSSGGIQYF
NA	TRBJ2-1	TRBV10-3	NA	TGTGCCATCAGTGTGGCTAGCTACAATGAGCAGTTCTTC	CAISVASYNEQFF
NA	TRBJ2-7	TRBV9	TRBD1	TGTGCCAGCACCCTCGGGACAGGGAACTACGAGCAGTACTTC	CASTLGTGNYEQYF
NA	TRBJ2-5	TRBV11-2	TRBD1	TGTGCCAGCAGCTGGGACAGGAGCCCGGGAGAGACCCAGTACTTC	CASSWDRSPGETQYF
once	TRBJ2-5	TRBV7-9	NA	TGTTCCAGCGAGGTTGAGACCCAGTACTTC	CSSEVETQYF
NA	TRBJ2-3	TRBV5-4	TRBD2	TGTGCCAGCAGCTTGTTTATTACTAGCGGGACAACAGATACGCAGTATTTT	CASSLFITSGTTDTQYF
NA	TRBJ1-2	TRBV30	NA	TGTGCCTGTACTCCGACTGGTGGCTACACCTTC	CACTPTGGYTF
few	TRBJ1-5	TRBV19	NA	TGTGCCAGTAGGGGGGACACGATCAATCAGCCCCAGCATTTT	CASRGDTINQPQHF
many	TRBJ2-7	TRBV6-1	TRBD1	TGTGCCACCGAGACAGGGGGGGAGGCCTACGAGCAGTACTTC	CATETGGEAYEQYF
NA	TRBJ2-2	TRBV28	TRBD2	TGTGCCAGCAGTTTGGTTCGGTCTAGCGGGAGCTGGGACACCGGGGAGCTGTTTTTT	CASSLVRSSGSWDTGELFF
NA	TRBJ1-2	TRBV19	TRBD1	TGTGCCAGTAGTAACCTTGGACAGGAGGTACCGCTCTATGGCTACACCTTC	CASSNLGQEVPLYGYTF
NA	TRBJ2-7	TRBV6-5	TRBD2	TGTGCCAGCAGTTTTAGGACTAGCGGGACCCCCTACGAGCAGTACTTC	CASSFRTSGTPYEQYF
NA	TRBJ2-7	TRBV14	NA	TGTGCCAGCAGCCAATTTTCAGGATACGAGCAGTACTTC	CASSQFSGYEQYF
NA	TRBJ2-2	TRBV7-3	NA	TGTGCCAGCAGCCCAGCGGTAGCGGAGAACACCGGGGAGCTGTTTTTT	CASSPAVAENTGELFF
NA	TRBJ1-5	TRBV28	TRBD1	TGTGCCAGCAGTTCTCCGACAGGGGGCCAACAGCCCCAGCATTTT	CASSSPTGGQQPQHF
few	TRBJ2-3	TRBV2	TRBD2	TGTGCCAGCAGTGAAGCGACGGGAGGGCGCACAGATACGCAGTATTTT	CASSEATGGRTDTQYF
NA	TRBJ1-4	TRBV9	TRBD1	TGTGCCAGCAGCTCAGATCCGGGACAGCCAACTAATGAAAAACTGTTTTTT	CASSSDPGQPTNEKLFF
NA	TRBJ2-3	TRBV7-2	TRBD2	TGTGCCAGCAGCGACCAACGCGGGAGCGGGACAGATACGCAGTATTTT	CASSDQRGSGTDTQYF
NA	TRBJ2-2	TRBV7-2	NA	TGTGCCAGCAGCTTAGATTCTGGGTCGGGCACCGGGGAGCTGTTTTTT	CASSLDSGSGTGELFF
NA	TRBJ1-4	TRBV19	NA	TGTGCCAGTAGTATCGACAGCCGGGTGTTTTTT	CASSIDSRVFF
NA	TRBJ1-2	TRBV4-3	TRBD1	TGCGCCAGCAGCCAGGACAGGGGTGAATATGGCTACACCTTC	CASSQDRGEYGYTF
NA	TRBJ2-3	TRBV19	NA	TGTGCCAGTAGTATTATGGCTAGCACAGATACGCAGTATTTT	CASSIMASTDTQYF
NA	TRBJ1-4	TRBV6-6	TRBD1	TGTGCCAGCAGGAGTCCGGGACAGTTGGGCGAAAAACTGTTTTTT	CASRSPGQLGEKLFF
NA	TRBJ2-7	TRBV6-1	TRBD1	TGTGCCAGCAGAAAAACTTCGACAGGGTCCTACGAGCAGTACTTC	CASRKTSTGSYEQYF
NA	TRBJ1-1	TRBV11-2	NA	TGTGCCAGCAGCCTAGTTGAGGGCGGTGAAGCTTTCTTT	CASSLVEGGEAFF
NA	TRBJ2-3	TRBV15	NA	TGTGCCACCAGCAGAGATTTCCTAGATACGCAGTATTTT	CATSRDFLDTQYF
NA	TRBJ1-4	TRBV7-9	TRBD1	TGTGCCAGCAGTTTGCCGGGACAGGGCGGGGAAAAACTGTTTTTT	CASSLPGQGGEKLFF
NA	TRBJ1-1	TRBV27	TRBD1	TGTGCCAGCAGTCTTGACAGGGTTCGCACTGAAGCTTTCTTT	CASSLDRVRTEAFF
NA	TRBJ2-7	TRBV4-1	TRBD2	TGCGCCAGCAGCTCCGGGACTAGGGGCTCCTACGAGCAGTACTTC	CASSSGTRGSYEQYF
NA	TRBJ1-2	TRBV18	TRBD1	TGTGCCAGCTCACGTCAGGGGGATAATGGCTACACCTTC	CASSRQGDNGYTF
once	TRBJ2-3	TRBV20-1	NA	TGCAGTGCTAGAAGCGATTATACGCAGTATTTT	CSARSDYTQYF